This paragraph reports one TCR beta chain. What it binds is unknown. The record originates from a study of cytomegalovirus exposure and HLA in healthy donors. Overall study findings and caveats: Being productive about 90% or about 30% of the time was typical of most TCR beta V segments in an earlier analysis.

With 60 Vbeta and 13 Jbeta primers, the PCR was carried out. The data were produced by immunoSEQ multiplex PCR, yet TCRdb's version contains in-frame clones alone and is incomplete. The repertoire has some 190,000 clones, over 60% of them found once; the top ten carry 1.5% to 2%. V dropped 6 bases and J dropped 2; count of bases not matched to a gene: 6. The CDR3 extends over 15 amino acids. CDR1 and CDR2 (germline): MDHEN, SYDVKM. J is TRBJ1-5 and V is TRBV28; 8 bases match TRBD1. The origin of this receptor is a man younger than 35 in good health and CMV-seronegative. The sequenced sample consisted of PBMCs. The CDR3 DNA follows: TGTGCCAGCAGGTCCCGGACAGGGCGCAATCAGCCCCAGCATTTT. Translation: CASRSRTGRNQPQHF.